This T cell receptor (beta chain) derives from a study of T-cell memory formation after mild COVID-19. 5'RACE primed at constant segments yielded TCR alpha and TCR beta cDNA libraries bearing sample barcodes and UMIs. TCRdb redid the calling of the 5' RACE reads with MiXCR, one entry per CDR3 protein. The sample lists fewer than 250,000 distinct CDR3 sequences; about 27% were seen once. This clonotype was seen only a few times. The target antigen is unknown. Study results and caveats: The study detected some responding clones in pre-infection memory, suggesting cross-reactive memory joined.

This clonotype originated in an adult woman who had mild COVID-19 (a few samples of this study predate the infection). Cell type and time point are not known. The material sequenced was PBMCs or a T cell subset sorted from them (not recorded which).

CDR3 nucleotide sequence: TGTGCCAGCAGACTCGACGGGAACACTGAAGCTTTCTTT. It translates to CASRLDGNTEAFF. The J gene is TRBJ1-1, the V gene TRBV2; D unclear. The germline V gene encodes CDR1 SNHLY and CDR2 FYNNEI. The CDR3 covers 13 residues. Trimming removed 6 bases from V and 1 base from J, with 9 bases in between.